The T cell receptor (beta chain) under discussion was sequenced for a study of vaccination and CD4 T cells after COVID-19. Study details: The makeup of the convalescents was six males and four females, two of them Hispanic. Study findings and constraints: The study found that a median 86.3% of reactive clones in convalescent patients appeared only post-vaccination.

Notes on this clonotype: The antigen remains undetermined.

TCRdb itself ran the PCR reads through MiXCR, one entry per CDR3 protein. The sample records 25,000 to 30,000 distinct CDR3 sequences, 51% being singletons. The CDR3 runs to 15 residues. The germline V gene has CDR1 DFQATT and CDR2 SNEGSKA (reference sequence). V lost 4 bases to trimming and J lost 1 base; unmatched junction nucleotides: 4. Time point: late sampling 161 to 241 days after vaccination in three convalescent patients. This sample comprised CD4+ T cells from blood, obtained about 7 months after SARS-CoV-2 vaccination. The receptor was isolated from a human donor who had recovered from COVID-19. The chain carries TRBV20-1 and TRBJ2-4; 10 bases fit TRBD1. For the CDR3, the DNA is TGCAGTGCTACCAGACAGGGGGCGGCCAAAAACATTCAGTACTTC. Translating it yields CSATRQGAAKNIQYF.